Each of the 5 T cell receptor beta chains below was sequenced from the same sample in a study of blood T cells in healthy people across ages. A J-beta primer mix and a sample-barcoded 5' primer were used in a second PCR of about 7 to 12 cycles. TCRdb redid the calling of the 5' RACE reads with MiXCR, one entry per CDR3 protein. The sample consists of about 840,000 distinct CDR3 sequences, 29% of them appearing once. A further study also used this sample, focusing on T cells of mothers and their children.

Source material: blood. All receptors come from a woman aged 40-49 years in good health.

This clonotype was found many times. This rearrangement joins TRBV20-1 to TRBJ2-1; 9 bases line up with TRBD2. J gave up 5 bases and V 2 bases, and 7 bases lay outside the gene matches. Per the germline V gene, CDR1 is DFQATT and CDR2 is SNEGSKA (reference sequence). This CDR3 has 15 amino acids. The CDR3 DNA sequence: TGCAGTGCTAGACCTTCTAGCGGGGTCGACAATGAGCAGTTCTTC. As protein: CSARPSSGVDNEQFF.

At least ten counts were recorded for this clonotype. The rearrangement links TRBV10-2 to TRBJ2-7; D uncertain. This CDR3 has 14 residues. The ends were cut back, 5 bases at V and 0 bases at J, with 11 bases in the middle. Germline loops: CDR1 WSHSY, CDR2 SAAADI. The CDR3 spells CASSLKLRSYEQYF. CDR3 nucleotide sequence: TGCGCCAGCAGTTTAAAGCTACGCTCCTACGAGCAGTACTTC.

This clonotype was detected a few times. The chain carries TRBV24-1 and TRBJ1-1; unclear D gene. This CDR3 is 13 amino acids long. Germline V CDR1 and CDR2: KGHDR, SFDVKD. V shed 5 bases and J shed 4 bases, with 10 bases lying between them. The CDR3 sequence is CATSADGVTEAFF. The CDR3 DNA sequence: TGTGCCACCAGTGCGGATGGGGTCACTGAAGCTTTCTTT.

The chain couples TRBV6-5 to TRBJ1-3; 9 positions agree with TRBD1. The CDR3 contains 15 residues. The J segment lost 5 bases and the V segment lost 7 bases, leaving 9 bases of the junction unmatched. Germline lookup yields CDR1 MNHEY and CDR2 SVGAGI. CDR3 DNA sequence: TGTGCCAGCACTCCGACAGGGGGACAACGAAACACCATATATTTT. Amino acids: CASTPTGGQRNTIYF.

The chain carries TRBV20-1 and TRBJ2-2; 8 bases line up with TRBD2. Germline-derived CDR1 and CDR2 are DFQATT and SNEGSKA (reference sequence). V gave up 4 bases and J gave up 4 bases; unmatched junction bases: 5. This CDR3 region has 14 residues. The CDR3 loop reads CSATGGRVTGELFF. As DNA, the CDR3 is TGCAGTGCTACGGGGGGGCGAGTCACCGGGGAGCTGTTTTTT.